The present T cell receptor (beta chain) was sequenced within a study of blood T cell repertoires in COVID-19. In the study overall: T cells, B-cell-depleted T cells, or PBMCs provided the cDNA or gDNA that served as material.

The repertoire was sequenced with immunoSEQ multiplex PCR; TCRdb's copy has only in-frame clones and lacks some. The profile covers about 92,000 clones, with about 85% appearing a single time and around 12% taken by the ten largest. The CDR3 is 13 residues long. The V end was cut by 7 bases, the J end by 10 bases, with 19 bases between. The chain employs TRBV12-3 or TRBV12-4 and TRBJ1-1; D possibly corresponds to TRBD1 (5 bases). The sample consisted of peripheral blood. The sequence was collected from a human donor in a cohort sampled during active COVID-19. CDR3 region: CASTIGGIIRAFF. CDR3 in DNA: TGTGCCAGCACCATCGGGGGTATCATCAGAGCTTTCTTT.